The clone carrying this TCR beta chain was seen only a few times. Germline loops: CDR1 SGHAT, CDR2 FQNNGV. The germline V and J ends were trimmed by 0 bases and 1 base, with 7 bases remaining between them. The CDR3 has 14 amino acids. TCRdb itself ran the PCR reads through MiXCR, one entry per CDR3 protein. In the table there are approximately 54,000 distinct CDR3 sequences, under 30% of which are singletons. The sample belongs to a study of molecular identifiers for immune sequencing clone quantification. The material sequenced was naive CD8+ T cells from blood, with Jurkat cell RNA spiked in. Subset in this sample: FACS-sorted CD8+CD4-CCR7+CD45RA+ naive T cells. V and J are TRBV11-2 and TRBJ2-7; D not certain. This sequence originates from a human donor in good health. Some libraries in this study had Jurkat cell RNA spiked in. The CDR3 spells CASSLEYGSYEQYF. The DNA for the CDR3 is TGTGCCAGCAGCTTAGAGTACGGATCCTACGAGCAGTACTTC.